The 21 T cell receptor beta chains in this list originate from one sample, sequenced in a study of cytomegalovirus exposure and HLA in healthy donors. PCR amplification relied on 60 Vbeta primers (plus 13 Jbeta primers). Data came from immunoSEQ multiplex PCR; TCRdb stores just in-frame clones and leaves some out. The sample shows under 150,000 clones, around 78% of them seen only once. The sample consisted of PBMCs. These receptors were taken from a woman aged 40 to 55 in good health and CMV-seronegative.

Comments on this clone: Compared with germline, one end of the junction differs, possibly owing to a read error. The gene calls are TRBV6-4 and TRBJ1-5; 8 positions agree with TRBD1. CDR3 length: 15 residues. In germline, CDR1 is MRHNA, CDR2 SNTAGT. CDR3 in DNA: TGTGCCAGCGGGACCAGACAGGGGCTTCATCAGTCCCAGCATTTT. Encoded protein: CASGTRQGLHQSQHF.

CDR3 nucleotides: TGTGCCAGCAGTTTTAGGAGACAGCCCCAGCATTTT. This gives the protein CASSFRRQPQHF. V gene TRBV28 combines with J gene TRBJ1-5; D call uncertain. V lost 3 bases to trimming and J lost 7 bases, with 7 bases between them. The CDR3 is made up of 12 amino acids. Per the germline V gene, CDR1 is MDHEN and CDR2 is SYDVKM.

The rearrangement joins TRBV27 to TRBJ2-2; D may be TRBD1 (7 bases). The length of the CDR3 is 18 residues. The germline V gene has CDR1 MNHEY and CDR2 SMNVEV (reference sequence). V was shortened by 5 bases and J by 1 base, with 20 bases between the two germline ends. The CDR3 sequence is CASSPRGGGPMNTGELFF. Written as DNA, the CDR3 is TGTGCCAGCAGTCCCCGTGGAGGGGGCCCTATGAACACCGGGGAGCTGTTTTTT.

V and J are TRBV13 and TRBJ2-1; maybe TRBD2 (6 bases). Trimming took 0 bases from V and 7 from J, leaving 13 bases between them. The CDR3 consists of 15 residues. Germline values: CDR1 PRHDT, CDR2 FYEKMQ (reference sequence). The CDR3 region is CASSLGAGPGNEQFF. The DNA for the CDR3 is TGTGCCAGCAGCTTAGGTGCGGGACCGGGGAATGAGCAGTTCTTC.

This clone was found a few times. This sequence joins TRBV11-2 and TRBJ1-1; D is unclear. The length of the CDR3 is 15 residues. The germline CDR1 and CDR2 sequences are SGHAT and FQNNGV. V was shortened by 0 bases and J by 1 base, with 9 bases between the two germline ends. Here the CDR3 reads CASSLDPNGNTEAFF. CDR3 nucleotides: TGTGCCAGCAGCTTAGATCCTAATGGGAACACTGAAGCTTTCTTT. Supplemented by reference TRBV11-2 and TRBJ1-1, the full variable domain reads EAGVAQSPRYKIIEKRQSVAFWCNPISGHATLYWYQQILGQGPKLLIQFQNNGVVDDSQLPKDRFSAERLKGVDSTLKIQPAKLEDSAVYLCASSLDPNGNTEAFFGQGTRLTVV.

The rearrangement links TRBV2 to TRBJ1-3; D is uncertain. Germline-derived CDR1 and CDR2 are SNHLY and FYNNEI. The ends were cut back, 2 bases at V and 0 bases at J, with 11 bases in the middle. The CDR3 runs to 16 residues. The CDR3 loop reads CASSEPRLYSGNTIYF. The CDR3, as DNA: TGTGCCAGCAGTGAACCCAGGCTCTACTCTGGAAACACCATATATTTT.

Written as DNA, the CDR3 is TGTGCCAGCAGCCCCGGGGTAGCGGGAGACTACGAGCAGTACTTC. Translated: CASSPGVAGDYEQYF. This chain uses TRBV11-2 with TRBJ2-7; 9 bases agree with TRBD2. The CDR3 runs to 15 residues. With 5 bases clipped from V and 3 bases from J, the junction kept 8 bases outside the gene matches. Looked up from germline, CDR1 is SGHAT and CDR2 is FQNNGV.

The V call is TRBV2, the J call TRBJ2-7; D is unclear. V dropped 6 bases and J dropped 4 bases, with 7 bases sitting between them. The CDR3 is 11 residues long. The germline V gene encodes CDR1 SNHLY and CDR2 FYNNEI. CDR3 sequence reads: CASRVTYEQYF. CDR3 in DNA: TGTGCCAGCAGGGTGACTTACGAGCAGTACTTC.

V and J are TRBV18 and TRBJ2-1; 9 bases fit TRBD2. This CDR3 spans 16 amino acids. The V gene's germline CDR1 is KGHSH and CDR2 LQKENI. V lost 4 bases and J lost 0; bases outside the gene matches: 4. CDR3: CASSLLAGSSYNEQFF. CDR3 nucleotides: TGTGCCAGCTCACTGCTAGCGGGAAGCTCCTACAATGAGCAGTTCTTC.

This chain links TRBV2 with TRBJ2-5; possible D gene TRBD2, 6 bases. Germline V CDR1 and CDR2: SNHLY, FYNNEI. The CDR3 sequence is 13 residues long. The V and J ends lost 10 bases and 5 bases respectively, with 17 bases between them. CDR3 DNA sequence: TGTGCCACTCGACTAGGGGTGGGGGAGACCCAGTACTTC. This encodes CATRLGVGETQYF.

This clone was detected a few times. The rearrangement uses TRBV13 and TRBJ2-7; 8 positions agree with TRBD2. The germline gives CDR1 PRHDT, CDR2 FYEKMQ (reference sequence). CDR3 length: 17 amino acids. V was pared by 1 base and J by 0 bases, with 8 bases of the junction left unmatched. The CDR3 coding sequence is TGTGCCAGCAGCTTAGCGGGAGGGACGATGATCTCCTACGAGCAGTACTTC. It yields the protein CASSLAGGTMISYEQYF.

This clone was observed a handful of times. The V and J genes are TRBV2 and TRBJ2-2; 10 bases match TRBD1. The germline V gene encodes CDR1 SNHLY and CDR2 FYNNEI. The CDR3 contains 15 residues. Trimming took 6 bases from V and 7 from J; bases not matched to a gene: 8. CDR3 region: CASRIDRGQGGELFF. CDR3 bases: TGTGCCAGCAGGATTGACAGGGGGCAGGGCGGGGAGCTGTTTTTT.

This clone was seen once. This chain uses TRBV13 with TRBJ2-1; possible D gene TRBD2, 5 bases. This CDR3 spans 16 amino acids. Germline V gene sequence: CDR1 PRHDT, CDR2 FYEKMQ (reference sequence). V was pared by 4 bases and J by 0 bases, with 13 bases between. CDR3 sequence: CASSSKRFSSYNEQFF. In nucleotides, the CDR3 is TGTGCCAGCAGCTCCAAGCGGTTCAGCTCCTACAATGAGCAGTTCTTC.

This chain uses TRBV6-5 with TRBJ1-5, with a tentative D call TRBD1 (6 bases). V gave up 8 bases and J gave up 4 bases, with 9 bases separating them. This CDR3 is built from 12 residues. Germline loops: CDR1 MNHEY, CDR2 SVGAGI. The CDR3 here is CASRDTNQPQHF. The CDR3 DNA follows: TGTGCCAGCCGGGACACAAATCAGCCCCAGCATTTT.

Concerning this clone itself: A read error may produce the germline difference seen at one junction end. The rearrangement joins TRBV4-2 to TRBJ2-3; 9 positions match TRBD1. Germline values: CDR1 LGHNA, CDR2 YNFKEQ. This CDR3 spans 14 amino acids. The chain's CDR3 is CVSSQGQGGDTQYF. The DNA for the CDR3 is TGTGTCAGCAGCCAGGGACAGGGAGGGGATACGCAGTATTTT.

The chain recombines TRBV7-2 with TRBJ2-2; TRBD1 might be the D (5 bases). The CDR3 consists of 14 residues. Trimming stripped 1 base from V and 5 bases from J, with 8 bases between. CDR1 SGHTA and CDR2 FQGNSA come from the germline V gene. The CDR3 region has the DNA TGTGCCAGCAGCTTAGGACAGCTAACCGGGGAGCTGTTTTTT. Amino acids: CASSLGQLTGELFF.

This chain joins TRBV28 and TRBJ1-1; 10 bases map to TRBD1. Germline values: CDR1 MDHEN, CDR2 SYDVKM. V was clipped by 6 bases and J by 3 bases; unmatched bases: 7. This CDR3 region has 15 residues. In DNA, the CDR3 is TGTGCCAGCAGCCCACAGGGGACAGGGGACACTGAAGCTTTCTTT. This gives the protein CASSPQGTGDTEAFF.

This clone appeared once. The genes are TRBV10-2 and TRBJ1-3; TRBD1 agrees at 8 bases. The V gene end was trimmed by 8 bases and the J gene end by 0 bases; junction bases not matched to a gene: 0. The CDR3 spans 13 residues. Germline loops: CDR1 WSHSY, CDR2 SAAADI. The CDR3 protein is CASQGASGNTIYF. The CDR3 DNA is TGCGCCAGCCAGGGGGCCTCTGGAAACACCATATATTTT.

J is TRBJ1-2 and V is TRBV2; no clear D. The ends were cut back, 4 bases at V and 4 bases at J, with 19 bases in the middle. Germline assignment: CDR1 SNHLY and CDR2 FYNNEI. The CDR3 runs to 16 residues. The DNA of the CDR3 is TGTGCCAGCAGTGCCCGGCCGTCGGGGTTGGGCTATGGCTACACCTTC. Amino acid sequence: CASSARPSGLGYGYTF.

CDR3 sequence (DNA): TGCGCCAGCAGACCTGGACTAGCGGGAGAGACCCAGTACTTC. Its translation: CASRPGLAGETQYF. The chain has TRBV5-1 and TRBJ2-5, with 11 bases matching TRBD2. CDR3 size: 14 residues. After removal of 5 bases from V and 4 bases from J, the junction contained 4 bases not matched to a gene. Germline V gene lookup returns CDR1 SGHRS and CDR2 YFSETQ.

This clone was seen a single time. This sequence joins TRBV6-5 and TRBJ1-6; a possible D gene is TRBD1 (5 bases). The V gene lost 7 bases and the J gene lost 8 bases, with 15 bases spanning the gap. The germline CDR1 and CDR2 sequences are MNHEY and SVGAGI. The CDR3 contains 14 residues. This CDR3 is CASTARQGHSPLHF. Here the CDR3 DNA reads TGTGCCAGCACCGCGAGGCAGGGCCATTCACCCCTCCACTTT.